This T cell receptor (beta chain) was found in a study of T cell responses to AZD1222 COVID-19 vaccine. Study-wide results and caveats: Rises in breadth and depth of Spike-specific TCRs came after two AZD1222 doses. Sampling captured repertoires only after the peak T cell response. At baseline, seropositivity was found in only a handful of AZD1222 recipients. Nearly half of spike-specific TCRs reportedly target variant regions that are unmutated in the B.1.351 and B.1.1.7 variants.

Points on this clone: Its antigen is as yet unknown.

Sequencing used immunoSEQ multiplex PCR; TCRdb keeps in-frame clones, though not all of them. The sample yields 140,000 to 150,000 clones, about 90% seen once. Germline loops: CDR1 MDHEN, CDR2 SYDVKM. CDR3 length: 14 residues. V was shortened by 2 bases and J by 5 bases, with 12 bases between the two germline ends. The source material was peripheral blood, sampled 28 days after the second AZD1222 dose. The receptor comes from an adult who received the AZD1222 COVID-19 vaccine. V and J are TRBV28 and TRBJ1-2, with D possibly matching TRBD1 (6 bases). CDR3 amino acids: CASSLGGARYGYTF. The CDR3 DNA sequence: TGTGCCAGCAGTTTAGGGGGGGCGCGATATGGCTACACCTTC.